The clone carrying this T cell receptor (beta chain) was observed at least ten times. Its antigen is not identified. The sample comes from a study of T-cell memory formation after mild COVID-19. The wider study: Each donor largely had its own TCR clusters. Study results and caveats: Clones contracting day 15 to 85 were balanced CD4/CD8; later expanders leaned CD4+. Those CD4+ clones that contracted were mainly in CM and EM (CD8+ ones in EMRA).

The CDR3 has 15 amino acids. The ends lost 6 bases at V and 8 bases at J; junction bases unmatched: 13. CDR1 is ENHRY, CDR2 SYGVKD, per germline. Constant-segment primers were used for 5'RACE, and the resulting TCR alpha and TCR beta cDNA libraries carried sample barcodes and UMIs. Using its own MiXCR run on the 5' RACE reads, TCRdb lists one record per CDR3 protein. Of a few hundred thousand distinct CDR3 sequences detected, 20% to 25% appear once; the ten largest clones hold around a fifth. This sequence joins TRBV10-3 and TRBJ2-1, with 7 bases lining up with TRBD2. The clonotype originates from a man in his late teens or twenties who had mild COVID-19 (a few samples of this study predate the infection). Cell type and time point are not known. Sequenced material: PBMCs or a T cell subset sorted from them (not recorded which). Here the CDR3 reads CAISPGGAGGDEQFF. CDR3 DNA sequence: TGTGCCATCAGCCCGGGGGGAGCGGGTGGGGATGAGCAGTTCTTC.